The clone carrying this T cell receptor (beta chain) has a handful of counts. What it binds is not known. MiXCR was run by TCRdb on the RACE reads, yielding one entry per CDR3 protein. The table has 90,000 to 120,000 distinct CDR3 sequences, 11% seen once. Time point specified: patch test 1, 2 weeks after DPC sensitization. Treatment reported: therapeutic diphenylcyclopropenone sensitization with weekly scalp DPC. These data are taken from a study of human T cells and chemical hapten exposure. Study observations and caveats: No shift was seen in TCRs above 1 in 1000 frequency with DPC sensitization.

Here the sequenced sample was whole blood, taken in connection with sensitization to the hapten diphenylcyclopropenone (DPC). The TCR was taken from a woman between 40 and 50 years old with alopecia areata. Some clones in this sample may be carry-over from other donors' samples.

DNA for the CDR3: TGCAGTGCTAAAGGACTAGCGGGGAGGCCTAGCACAGATACGCAGTATTTT. Its translation is CSAKGLAGRPSTDTQYF. V usage is TRBV20-1 and J usage is TRBJ2-3; 12 bases align to TRBD2. The CDR3 has 17 amino acids. Germline V gene data show CDR1 as DFQATT and CDR2 as SNEGSKA (reference sequence). Trimming removed 4 bases from V and 0 bases from J; junction bases left unmatched: 8.